Listed below are T cell receptor beta chains from one sample, sequenced in a study of graft-versus-host responses after intestinal transplantation. The protocol was immunoSEQ multiplex PCR, while the TCRdb copy is restricted to in-frame clones and leaves out a portion. This table has about 150,000 clones, around 90% appearing once. These TCRs are of unknown antigen specificity. The sample consisted of unstimulated CD4+ T cells sorted from spleen or lymph node cells, taken before intestinal transplant. Every receptor here comes from a human donor who received an intestinal transplant. Both conserved end residues are part of each CDR3. D genes are given only for firm matches. Some rows have no size entry. The others give once, few or many, or a class for an expanded clone.

d_call j_call v_call clone_size cdr3_nt cdr3_aa
NA TRBJ2-1 TRBV7-2 NA TGTGCCAGCAGCTCCCCTTGGGATGGGCAGTTCTTC CASSSPWDGQFF
NA TRBJ2-2 TRBV1 NA TGCACCAGCAGTGGACTAGCGGGACGAGCGAACACCGGGGAGCTGTTTTTT CTSSGLAGRANTGELFF
NA TRBJ2-1 TRBV6-6 NA TGTGCCAGCAGTTATCAGGTTGACCTCTACAATGAGCAGTTCTTC CASSYQVDLYNEQFF
TRBD1 TRBJ2-7 TRBV5-4 NA TGTGCCAGCAGCTTTAGGACAGGTTCTACCTACGAGCAGTACTTC CASSFRTGSTYEQYF
NA TRBJ2-2 TRBV19 NA TGTGCCAGTAGGGTGGAGGGGTCGGGGGAGCTGTTTTTT CASRVEGSGELFF
TRBD1 TRBJ1-1 TRBV11-1 NA TGTGCCAGCAGCTCCCGGCCAGGGGGTGGGACTGAAGCTTTCTTT CASSSRPGGGTEAFF
NA TRBJ2-3 TRBV27 NA TGTGCCAGCAGTTTACCCCCGGGACGGGCTAGCACAGATACGCAGTATTTT CASSLPPGRASTDTQYF
TRBD2 TRBJ2-1 TRBV7-2 NA TGTGCCAGCAGCCCGGGACTAGCGGGAGACGGTGAGCAGTTCTTC CASSPGLAGDGEQFF
TRBD2 TRBJ2-1 TRBV11-2 few TGTGCCAGCAGCCCTTCTCTTCCGGGACTAGGCTCCTACAATGAGCAGTTCTTC CASSPSLPGLGSYNEQFF
TRBD1 TRBJ2-1 TRBV5-1 NA TGCGCCAGCAGCGTAGGGACAGGGGATAATGAGCAGTTCTTC CASSVGTGDNEQFF
NA TRBJ1-2 TRBV19 NA TGTGCCAGTAGTTCGACCCGGGACAACTATGGCTACACCTTC CASSSTRDNYGYTF
NA TRBJ2-5 TRBV9 NA TGTGCCAGCAGCGTAGCGGCAGAGGTGGAGACCCAGTACTTC CASSVAAEVETQYF
NA TRBJ2-3 TRBV7-2 NA TGTGCCAGCAACAATCAAGTGAGAACAGATACGCAGTATTTT CASNNQVRTDTQYF
NA TRBJ2-2 TRBV5-6 NA TGTGCCAGCAGCTTGTTGGCCAGGGGAGGGTGGAAAACCGGGGAGCTGTTTTTT CASSLLARGGWKTGELFF
NA TRBJ2-5 TRBV18 NA TGTGCCAGCTCACCAGGAGTTGGGATCCAAGAGACCCAGTACTTC CASSPGVGIQETQYF
TRBD2 TRBJ2-5 TRBV9 NA TGTGCCAGCAGCCCCGGGACTAGCGGGAGAGAGACCCAGTACTTC CASSPGTSGRETQYF
TRBD2 TRBJ2-1 TRBV19 NA TGTGCCAGTAGTATAGAGGCGGGGACTAGCTTTATCTATGAGCAGTTCTTC CASSIEAGTSFIYEQFF
NA TRBJ1-5 TRBV30 NA TGTGCCTGGAGTAAGAGCAATCAGCCCCAGCATTTT CAWSKSNQPQHF
NA TRBJ2-2 TRBV9 NA TGTGCCAGCAGCGTAGTTAGAATTGGCGGGGAGCTGTTTTTT CASSVVRIGGELFF
NA TRBJ2-1 TRBV2 NA TGTGCCAGCAGTGTTGAAGCTTACTACAATGAGCAGTTCTTC CASSVEAYYNEQFF
NA TRBJ2-2 TRBV5-1 NA TGCGCCAGCAGCGATGTTGGGCCAGGGCTTGACACCGGGGAGCTGTTTTTT CASSDVGPGLDTGELFF
TRBD1 TRBJ1-2 TRBV28 NA TGTGCCAGCACCGCCACGGGACAGGAGCTCTATGGCTACACCTTC CASTATGQELYGYTF
NA TRBJ2-3 TRBV27 NA TGTGCCAGCAGTTTATGGGGGACAGATACGCAGTATTTT CASSLWGTDTQYF
NA TRBJ2-7 TRBV5-1 once TGCGCCAGCAGCTTGGTCGGATCGACCTACGAGCAGTACTTC CASSLVGSTYEQYF
NA TRBJ1-1 TRBV7-3 NA TGTGCCAGCAGCTTGGACGGTTTTGGGACTGAAGCTTTCTTT CASSLDGFGTEAFF
TRBD1 TRBJ2-3 TRBV7-3 once TGTGCCAGCAGCTTAACGGGACAGGGCGGCGCAGATACGCAGTATTTT CASSLTGQGGADTQYF
NA TRBJ2-5 TRBV7-3 NA TGTGCCAGCAGCGAAGAGGGGGGAGAGACCCAGTACTTC CASSEEGGETQYF
TRBD2 TRBJ2-3 TRBV7-2 NA TGTGCCAGCAGCTTAGTTGGACTAGCGGACATCACAGATACGCAGTATTTT CASSLVGLADITDTQYF
NA TRBJ2-5 TRBV7-2 NA TGTGCCAGCAGCGCATACCTGACCGGGGGAGAGACCCAGTACTTC CASSAYLTGGETQYF
TRBD1 TRBJ1-3 TRBV16 NA TGTGCCAGCAGCCCTTTGACAGGGGGCGAAGGCTCTGGAAACACCATATATTTT CASSPLTGGEGSGNTIYF
TRBD1 TRBJ1-3 TRBV27 NA TGTGCCAGCAGTACAGGGGCCGGAAACACCATATATTTT CASSTGAGNTIYF
TRBD1 TRBJ1-1 TRBV11-2 NA TGTGCCAGCAGCAAGGACAGGGCGGACACTGAAGCTTTCTTT CASSKDRADTEAFF
NA TRBJ2-3 TRBV30 NA TGTGCCTGGAATTTGGACCTCGGGGGCACAGATACGCAGTATTTT CAWNLDLGGTDTQYF
NA TRBJ2-2 TRBV19 NA TGTGCCAGTAGCCTTTCGAACACCGGGGAGCTGTTTTTT CASSLSNTGELFF
NA TRBJ2-7 TRBV6-5 NA TGTGCCAGCAGTCCAGATGGCCCAGGGGCCTACGAGCAGTACTTC CASSPDGPGAYEQYF
NA TRBJ1-2 TRBV5-4 NA TGTGCCAGCAGCTTCTCTGAAGGGATTAACTATGGCTACACCTTC CASSFSEGINYGYTF
NA TRBJ2-5 TRBV27 NA TGTGCCAGCAGTCCTTCTAGGGGTGGCCAAGAGACCCAGTACTTC CASSPSRGGQETQYF
NA TRBJ2-1 TRBV21-1 NA TGTGCCAGCAGCAAAGCCATGACTAGCGGGGAGTACAATGAGCAGTTCTTC CASSKAMTSGEYNEQFF
NA TRBJ1-1 TRBV19 NA TGTGCCAGTAGAGGGACCTCCGCGGGAAACACTGAAGCTTTCTTT CASRGTSAGNTEAFF
TRBD1 TRBJ2-7 TRBV18 NA TGTGCCAGCTCACCTATGGGACAGGGGCCCCACGAGCAGTACTTC CASSPMGQGPHEQYF
NA TRBJ2-7 TRBV29-1 NA TGCAGCGCTAGAACAGGGCCCTACGAGCAGTACTTC CSARTGPYEQYF
TRBD2 TRBJ2-7 TRBV4-1 NA TGCGCCAGCAGCCGAGCGACTAGCGGGAGGGACGAGCAGTACTTC CASSRATSGRDEQYF
TRBD2 TRBJ2-1 TRBV27 NA TGTGCCAGCAGAGCGGGACTAGTCCTCAGGGACTCCTACAATGAGCAGTTCTTC CASRAGLVLRDSYNEQFF
NA TRBJ2-3 TRBV28 NA TGTGCCAGCAGGGTAGGGGGGCCGCAGTATTTT CASRVGGPQYF
NA TRBJ1-4 TRBV5-1 NA TGCGCCAGCAGCTTGGGTCAGGTTAATGAAAAACTGTTTTTT CASSLGQVNEKLFF